This is a list of T cell receptor beta chains from one sample in a study of cytomegalovirus exposure and HLA in healthy donors. Measured with immunoSEQ multiplex PCR; TCRdb has only the in-frame clones, and not every one. The table records under 75,000 clones, around 68% of them present only once. Sample: PBMCs. Receptors originate from a man in his forties or fifties in good health and CMV-seropositive. Both conserved end residues are part of each CDR3. D genes are given only for firm matches. Where a row states a size, it is once, few, many or the class of an expanded clone; other rows omit it.

>TRBJ2-1|.|TRBD1|TRBV30
TGTGCCTGGAGTGGTGACAGGGTTGGTGAGCAGTTCTTC
CAWSGDRVGEQFF
>TRBJ2-1|.|.|TRBV6-5
TGTGCCAGCAGTTACTCTTGGGGCGGTGAGCAGTTCTTC
CASSYSWGGEQFF
>TRBJ2-2|few|TRBD1|TRBV7-2
TGTGCCAGCAGCCGCCGGGACAGGGATGACACCGGGGAGCTGTTTTTT
CASSRRDRDDTGELFF
>TRBJ2-3|.|.|TRBV5-6
TGTGCCAGCAGCTTCCCCAACTCGATTGAGAGCACAGATACGCAGTATTTT
CASSFPNSIESTDTQYF
>TRBJ2-3|.|.|TRBV30
TGTGCCTGGACCCCAATTAGCACGGATACGCAGTATTTT
CAWTPISTDTQYF
>TRBJ2-7|.|TRBD1|TRBV9
TGTGCCAGCAGCGCAGACACCGGGACAGGGGCCGTTCGGCAGTACTTC
CASSADTGTGAVRQYF
>TRBJ2-2|.|TRBD2|TRBV19
TGTGCCAGTCGTCTAGCGGGAGGTTCGAACACCGGGGAGCTGTTTTTT
CASRLAGGSNTGELFF
>TRBJ2-2|.|TRBD2|TRBV6-4
TGTGCCAGCAGTGAGGGACTAGCGGAGAACACCGGGGAGCTGTTTTTT
CASSEGLAENTGELFF
>TRBJ1-3|.|.|TRBV4-2
TGTGCCAGCAGCCAAGGGCCGGGGGGCACTGGAAACACCATATATTTT
CASSQGPGGTGNTIYF
>TRBJ1-5|.|.|TRBV5-1
TGCGCCAGCAGCTTGGCTCCGGGGGTGGATCAGCCCCAGCATTTT
CASSLAPGVDQPQHF
>TRBJ1-5|once|.|TRBV6-5
TGTGCCAGCAGACTCGACAGGAGGAGCAATCAGCCCCAGCATTTT
CASRLDRRSNQPQHF
>TRBJ2-1|.|.|TRBV9
TGTGCCAGCAGCGTAGCCCCCAGCTCCTACAATGAGCAGTTCTTC
CASSVAPSSYNEQFF
>TRBJ2-5|.|.|TRBV11-3
TGTGCCAGCAGCTTAGCCTGGGCCCAGGGTGGGGAGACCCAGTACTTC
CASSLAWAQGGETQYF
>TRBJ2-6|.|TRBD1|TRBV30
TGTGCCTGGGGCCGGGACAGGGGGGAACCCTCTGGGGCCAACGTCCTGACTTTC
CAWGRDRGEPSGANVLTF
>TRBJ1-6|.|.|TRBV14
TGTGCCAGCAGTTACAGGGAAGTGGGCGCACCCCTCCACTTT
CASSYREVGAPLHF
>TRBJ2-3|.|TRBD2|TRBV4-1
TGCGCCAGCAGCCAAGAGGGGGGGAAAGATACGCAGTATTTT
CASSQEGGKDTQYF
>TRBJ2-7|once|.|TRBV14
TGTGCCAGCAGCCAAGTCTACTACCCCTACGAGCAGTACTTC
CASSQVYYPYEQYF
>TRBJ2-3|.|TRBD2|TRBV6-5
TGTGCCAGCAGTGCTAGCGGGAGGGCAGATACGCAGTATTTT
CASSASGRADTQYF
>TRBJ2-2|.|.|TRBV29-1
TGCAGCGTTGTTATGTGGGGAGCGAACACCGGGGAGCTGTTTTTT
CSVVMWGANTGELFF
>TRBJ1-4|.|.|TRBV7-2
TGTGCCAGCAGCACTAGGACAGATGGTCCAACTAATGAAAAACTGTTTTTT
CASSTRTDGPTNEKLFF
>TRBJ1-1|.|.|TRBV25-1
TGTGCCACCGCGAGACTAGCTGAAGCTTTCTTT
CATARLAEAFF
>TRBJ1-2|once|TRBD1|TRBV25-1
TGTGCCAGCACCACCGAATCCCAAACAGGGGACTATGGCTACACCTTC
CASTTESQTGDYGYTF
>TRBJ2-7|.|TRBD1|TRBV6-1
TGTGCCAGCAGGGACAACCAGGGGGCCACCTACGAGCAGTACTTC
CASRDNQGATYEQYF
>TRBJ2-7|.|.|TRBV5-5
TGTGCCAGCAGCCCGGGGACTCCGTACGAGCAGTACTTC
CASSPGTPYEQYF
>TRBJ2-5|.|TRBD2|TRBV4-1
TGCGCCAGCAGCCAAGATGTCTGGGGGGGGACCCAAGAGACCCAGTACTTC
CASSQDVWGGTQETQYF
>TRBJ1-2|.|.|TRBV30
TGTGCCTGGAGCCACGGAGGGAGGGGAAACTATGGCTACACCTTC
CAWSHGGRGNYGYTF
>TRBJ2-3|.|TRBD2|TRBV7-9
TGTGCCAGCAGCTTAGGCGGAGCTAGCGGGAGCTCAGGTACAGATACGCAGTATTTT
CASSLGGASGSSGTDTQYF
>TRBJ2-2|.|TRBD2|TRBV16
TGTGCCAGCAGCCAACAAGCGGGAGACGGGGAGCTGTTTTTT
CASSQQAGDGELFF
>TRBJ1-6|few|.|TRBV7-9
TGTTCCAGCAGCAAAGGGGGGGAGCCCCTCCACTTT
CSSSKGGEPLHF
>TRBJ1-5|.|.|TRBV10-3
TGTGCCATCAGTGATCCCCAGGTTCCCAATCAGCCCCAGCATTTT
CAISDPQVPNQPQHF
>TRBJ1-2|.|TRBD1|TRBV6-6
TGTGCCAGCAGCCTCGGGACAGATCAACGCAGCTATGGCTACACCTTC
CASSLGTDQRSYGYTF
>TRBJ1-1|.|.|TRBV5-4
TGTGCCAGCAGCAAGAAAACACCGAACACTGAAGCTTTCTTT
CASSKKTPNTEAFF
>TRBJ1-5|.|TRBD1|TRBV28
TGTGCCAGCAGTCCGTTCAGGGGGCGTCAGCCCCAGCATTTT
CASSPFRGRQPQHF
>TRBJ2-5|.|TRBD2|TRBV5-1
TGCGCCAGCAGCTTCGGCCGGGGGGGTACCCAAGAGACCCAGTACTTC
CASSFGRGGTQETQYF
>TRBJ2-1|.|TRBD2|TRBV6-6
TGTGCCAGCAGTAAACAACTAGCGGGGGGCCACAATGAGCAGTTCTTC
CASSKQLAGGHNEQFF
>TRBJ1-1|.|.|TRBV7-9
TGTGCCAGCAACCGGGTGAACACTGAAGCTTTCTTT
CASNRVNTEAFF
>TRBJ2-1|few|.|TRBV2
TGTGCCAAACAGCGGGCCCCGGAGCTAAATGAGCAGTTCTTC
CAKQRAPELNEQFF
>TRBJ2-5|.|TRBD1|TRBV7-6
TGTGCCAGCAGCTACACAGGGGGCCCGGAGACCCAGTACTTC
CASSYTGGPETQYF
>TRBJ1-4|.|.|TRBV13
TGTGCCAGCAGCTTAGCCAGGGATGAAAAACTGTTTTTT
CASSLARDEKLFF
>TRBJ1-2|.|.|TRBV11-2
TGTGCCAGCAGAACTACAGGGCCCTTCTATGGCTACACCTTC
CASRTTGPFYGYTF
>TRBJ1-5|.|TRBD1|TRBV2
TGTGCCAGCAGTCGACGACAGGGGAGGAATCAGCCCCAGCATTTT
CASSRRQGRNQPQHF
>TRBJ2-1|.|TRBD2|TRBV6-6
TGTGCCAGCAAGAGGACTAGCGGGAGCAATGAGCAGTTCTTC
CASKRTSGSNEQFF
>TRBJ2-1|.|TRBD2|TRBV9
TGTGCCAGCAGTGACCGCCTAGCGGGAGAAAACGAGCAGTTCTTC
CASSDRLAGENEQFF
>TRBJ1-5|.|.|TRBV27
TGTGCCAGCAGTTGGCGGACAACCGATCAGCCCCAGCATTTT
CASSWRTTDQPQHF
>TRBJ2-5|once|TRBD2|TRBV18
TGTGCCAGCTCACCACCGGCTAGCGGAGAGACCCAGTACTTC
CASSPPASGETQYF
>TRBJ2-5|.|.|TRBV2
TGTGCGAGAGCTTCAGGGCCCGGCGAGACCCAGTACTTC
CARASGPGETQYF
>TRBJ2-3|few|.|TRBV5-1
TGCGCCAGCAGCTTGGCGGGATGGATTACAGATACGCAGTATTTT
CASSLAGWITDTQYF
>TRBJ2-3|.|TRBD1|TRBV18
TGTGCCAGCACGAAGGACAGGGGACCAGATACGCAGTATTTT
CASTKDRGPDTQYF
>TRBJ2-7|.|.|TRBV7-2
TGTGCCAGCAGCCGCGCGAACTACGAGCAGTACTTC
CASSRANYEQYF
>TRBJ2-5|few|TRBD1|TRBV13
TGTGCCAGCAGCTTTCGACGGACAGGGGCGGGGGAGACCCAGTACTTC
CASSFRRTGAGETQYF
>TRBJ2-1|.|.|TRBV7-3
TGTGCCAGCAGCTTGGGCAGCTACAATGAGCAGTTCTTC
CASSLGSYNEQFF
>TRBJ2-1|few|.|TRBV29-1
TGCAGCTTGGGGGGTAACAATGAGCAGTTCTTC
CSLGGNNEQFF
>TRBJ2-7|.|TRBD1|TRBV7-9
TGTGCCAGCAGCAACCCCCGGGACAGGGGGTATGAGCAGTACTTC
CASSNPRDRGYEQYF
>TRBJ1-2|.|.|TRBV5-1
TGCGCCAGCAGCTCAGAGGTTCTCTACGGCTACACCTTC
CASSSEVLYGYTF
>TRBJ2-2|.|TRBD1|TRBV2
TGTGCCAGCAGTGAATTAGGACAGGGGTCCGGCGGGGAGCTGTTTTTT
CASSELGQGSGGELFF
>TRBJ1-1|.|.|TRBV10-3
TGTGCCACCATGGTAGGGGAGTTGAGCGGGGCTTTCTTT
CATMVGELSGAFF
>TRBJ2-5|.|.|TRBV18
TGTGCCAGCTCACCAAGCACAGATCAAGAGACCCAGTACTTC
CASSPSTDQETQYF
>TRBJ1-4|once|.|TRBV7-9
TGTGCCAGCAGCTTAGATCAGTATGAAAAACTGTTTTTT
CASSLDQYEKLFF
>TRBJ1-6|.|.|TRBV10-3
TGTGCCATCAGCCTAACACAGGGAGGGGACAATTCACCCCTCCACTTT
CAISLTQGGDNSPLHF
>TRBJ2-1|.|TRBD1|TRBV5-4
TGTGCCAGCAGCTTGGGACAGGGGAAGGATGAGCAGTTCTTC
CASSLGQGKDEQFF